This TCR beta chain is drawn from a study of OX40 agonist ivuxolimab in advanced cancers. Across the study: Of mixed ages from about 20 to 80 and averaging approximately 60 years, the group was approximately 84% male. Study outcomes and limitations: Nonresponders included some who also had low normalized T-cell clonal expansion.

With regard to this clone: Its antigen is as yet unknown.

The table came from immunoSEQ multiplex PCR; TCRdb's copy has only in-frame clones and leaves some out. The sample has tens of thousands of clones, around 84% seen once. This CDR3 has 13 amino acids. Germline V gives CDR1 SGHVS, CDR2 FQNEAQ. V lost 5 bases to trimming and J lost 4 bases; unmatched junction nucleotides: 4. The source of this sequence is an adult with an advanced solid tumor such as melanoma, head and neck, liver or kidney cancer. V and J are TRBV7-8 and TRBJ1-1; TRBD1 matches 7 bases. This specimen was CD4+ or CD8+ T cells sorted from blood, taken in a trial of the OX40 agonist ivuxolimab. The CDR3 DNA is TGTGCCAGCAGCCGCTCAGGGGGCACTGAAGCTTTCTTT. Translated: CASSRSGGTEAFF.